These 3 T cell receptor beta chains originate from one sample sequenced in a study of T-cell memory formation after mild COVID-19. Using its own MiXCR run on the 5' RACE reads, TCRdb lists one record per CDR3 protein. The repertoire has roughly 410,000 distinct CDR3 sequences, less than 25% of them found once; the top ten carry 7.5% to 10%. What was sequenced was PBMCs or a T cell subset sorted from them (not recorded which). The receptors derive from an adult woman who had mild COVID-19 (a few samples of this study predate the infection). Cell type and time point are not known.

J is TRBJ2-1 and V is TRBV7-9; 7 bases fit TRBD2. The CDR3 has 18 amino acids. J was trimmed by 0 bases and V by 5 bases; bases with no gene match: 13. The germline V gene encodes CDR1 SEHNR and CDR2 FQNEAQ (reference sequence). The chain's CDR3 is CASSGGSTKSSSYNEQFF. DNA for the CDR3: TGTGCCAGCAGCGGCGGGAGCACCAAGTCGAGCTCCTACAATGAGCAGTTCTTC.

The chain links TRBV7-8 to TRBJ2-5; D is perhaps TRBD1 (5 bases). V dropped 2 bases and J dropped 1 base, with 8 bases sitting between them. Germline V gene sequence: CDR1 SGHVS, CDR2 FQNEAQ. The CDR3 is 14 amino acids. The chain's CDR3 is CASSLLRGQETQYF. The CDR3, as DNA: TGTGCCAGCAGCTTACTTAGGGGCCAAGAGACCCAGTACTTC.

The chain joins TRBV5-6 to TRBJ2-7; tentatively, D is TRBD1 (6 bases). CDR3 size: 15 residues. Germline loops: CDR1 SGHDT, CDR2 YYEEEE. V dropped 0 bases and J dropped 1 base, with 11 bases sitting between them. CDR3 nucleotide sequence: TGTGCCAGCAGCTTGGACAGGGAAGAGTCCTACGAGCAGTACTTC. Protein product: CASSLDREESYEQYF.